This entry is about one TCR beta chain. The data originate from a study of shared clonotypes between healthy human individuals. Those who donated, Caucasian adults without exception, all lived in Nashville, Tennessee. The data were produced by immunoSEQ multiplex PCR, yet TCRdb's version contains in-frame clones alone and is incomplete. The sample has a few million clones, just over 90% seen once. The receptor was derived from a man aged 18 to 35 in good health. Some clones in this sample may be carry-over from other donors' samples. The sample consisted of naive CD4+ T cells from PBMCs. The sample's subset: CD45RA+ positively selected.

The CDR3 DNA reads as TGCGCCAGCAGCCAAGTAGGGGAGGGGAAACTGTTTTTT. It yields the protein CASSQVGEGKLFF. The chain links TRBV4-1 to TRBJ1-4, with D perhaps TRBD1 (5 bases). Between the trimmed V and J ends, which lost 1 base and 11 bases, there was a span of 11 bases. This CDR3 is 13 amino acids long. Germline V gene data show CDR1 as MGHRA and CDR2 as YSYEKL.